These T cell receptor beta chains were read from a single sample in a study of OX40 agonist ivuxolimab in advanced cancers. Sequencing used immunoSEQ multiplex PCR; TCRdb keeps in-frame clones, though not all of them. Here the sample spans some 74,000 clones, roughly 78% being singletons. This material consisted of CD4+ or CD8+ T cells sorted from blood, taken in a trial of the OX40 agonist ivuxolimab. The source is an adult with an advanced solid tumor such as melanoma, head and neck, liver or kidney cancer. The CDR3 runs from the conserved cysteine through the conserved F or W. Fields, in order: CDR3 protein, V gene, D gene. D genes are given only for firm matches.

CDR3: CASSLNPTGTYEQYF; V: TRBV7-9; D: -
CDR3: CASSSYRGKSSYNEQFF; V: TRBV27; D: TRBD1
CDR3: CASRRNYGYTF; V: TRBV6-5; D: -
CDR3: CASSPSGVETQYF; V: TRBV5-8; D: TRBD2
CDR3: CASSPPGQGEKLFF; V: TRBV28; D: TRBD1
CDR3: CASSLGGPAGAFF; V: TRBV7-2; D: -
CDR3: CASKQGQVYSTDTQYF; V: TRBV5-1; D: TRBD1
CDR3: CAWKEAWDQPQHF; V: TRBV30; D: -
CDR3: CASSSEANTQYF; V: TRBV5-1; D: -
CDR3: CASVPRQGSSPLHF; V: TRBV12-5; D: -
CDR3: CASSRDRGQNEQFF; V: TRBV18; D: TRBD1
CDR3: CASSLWGGAYSNQPQHF; V: TRBV27; D: -
CDR3: CASSVTVGTDTQYF; V: TRBV9; D: -
CDR3: CASSLGIQGRISYEQYF; V: TRBV5-4; D: -
CDR3: CASSSQRGAYNEQFF; V: TRBV11-3; D: TRBD2
CDR3: CASSPRRENQPQHF; V: TRBV18; D: -
CDR3: CASSYGTGGNYGYTF; V: TRBV6-5; D: TRBD1
CDR3: CASSWGPSGNTGELFF; V: TRBV5-1; D: TRBD2
CDR3: CASTRGGSDIQYF; V: TRBV19; D: TRBD2
CDR3: CASSTGLTYEQYF; V: TRBV5-6; D: -
CDR3: CSFGGGNTEAFF; V: TRBV29-1; D: -
CDR3: CASSLAGPWGNTEAFF; V: TRBV5-6; D: -
CDR3: CATSLAGAWEGQYF; V: TRBV15; D: TRBD2
CDR3: CASSPRTGGGTGELFF; V: TRBV18; D: TRBD1
CDR3: CASSLDGYERAFF; V: TRBV7-9; D: -
CDR3: CASSYGTQVPTQYF; V: TRBV6-5; D: -
CDR3: CASSWHTGLNEKLFF; V: TRBV6-6; D: -
CDR3: CASRPGDSSTDTQYF; V: TRBV19; D: -
CDR3: CASSQDVTVSEQYF; V: TRBV4-1; D: -
CDR3: CASSSPSGSATDTQYF; V: TRBV5-1; D: TRBD2
CDR3: CASSLRTGIGLGELFF; V: TRBV19; D: TRBD1
CDR3: CASSPGQIQETQYF; V: TRBV7-2; D: TRBD1
CDR3: CASSLRSGGGARYNEQFF; V: TRBV7-2; D: -
CDR3: CNAGQGLWNEQFF; V: TRBV29-1; D: TRBD1
CDR3: CASRPDRSNQPQHF; V: TRBV6-6; D: TRBD1
CDR3: CASSLGLAVSGANVLTF; V: TRBV5-1; D: TRBD2
CDR3: CASSQELAGGPFRETQYF; V: TRBV4-2; D: TRBD2
CDR3: CASSVRQGTDGYTF; V: TRBV19; D: TRBD1
CDR3: CASSLEGFSLSYNEQFF; V: TRBV11-2; D: -
CDR3: CASNYHQGAVSNQPQHF; V: TRBV28; D: -
CDR3: CASSVTGYDTGELFF; V: TRBV7-9; D: TRBD1
CDR3: CASSLVAGPSYEQYF; V: TRBV11-2; D: TRBD2
CDR3: CASTRTSGIFSTDTQYF; V: TRBV19; D: TRBD2
CDR3: CASSIYRASTSEQYF; V: TRBV19; D: -
CDR3: CASSEGGFNYGYTF; V: TRBV6-1; D: -
CDR3: CASSMGLSTQYF; V: TRBV13; D: TRBD2
CDR3: CASSYYPGVGEQYF; V: TRBV6-5; D: -
CDR3: CASSNPSGSLVFF; V: TRBV5-6; D: TRBD2
CDR3: CASSPPTWTSSYEQYF; V: TRBV11-2; D: -
CDR3: CASSLISGGAREQYF; V: TRBV7-2; D: TRBD2
CDR3: CASSRQGGAVTHYEQYF; V: TRBV7-2; D: TRBD1
CDR3: CASSPPPTGGSYEQYF; V: TRBV18; D: TRBD1
CDR3: CASSYSADRIYGYTF; V: TRBV6-5; D: -
CDR3: CASSLGGGEQETQYF; V: TRBV5-1; D: TRBD2
CDR3: CSAGVDQPQHF; V: TRBV20-1; D: -